The 31 T cell receptor beta chains given below trace back to one sample, sequenced in a study of blood T cell repertoires in COVID-19. The data were produced by immunoSEQ multiplex PCR, yet TCRdb's version contains in-frame clones alone and is incomplete. The sample has roughly 130,000 clones, roughly nine tenths seen once. Sequencing used peripheral blood. The receptors originated from a man between 60 and 75 years old with COVID-19, enrolled during active disease.

The chain has TRBV21-1 and TRBJ1-2. TRBV21-1 is a listed pseudogene. The CDR3 is 15 residues long. The CDR3 region has the DNA TGTGCCAGCAGCAGCCCGTCGGGAGCAGGCGAAGGCTACACCTTC. Translated, it gives CASSSPSGAGEGYTF.

The chain has TRBV25-1 and TRBJ2-1, with 8 bases fitting TRBD1. Per the germline V gene, CDR1 is MGHDK and CDR2 is SYGVNS. Unmatched junction bases numbered 5, after V lost 4 bases and J lost 0 bases. CDR3 length equals 16 residues. The CDR3 sequence: CASSGRTGSSYNEQFF. The CDR3 region has the DNA TGTGCCAGCAGTGGTCGGACAGGGAGCTCCTACAATGAGCAGTTCTTC.

This chain joins TRBV30 and TRBJ1-5, with TRBD1 matching 9 bases. This CDR3 contains 15 residues. With 3 bases clipped from V and 4 bases from J, the junction kept 7 bases outside the gene matches. From germline, CDR1 is GTSNPN and CDR2 SVGIG (reference sequence). Here the CDR3 DNA reads TGTGCCTGGAGACCTGGGACAGGGTGGAATCAGCCCCAGCATTTT. Amino acids: CAWRPGTGWNQPQHF.

The CDR3 sequence is CSVEDLETSAYNEQFF. In DNA form, the CDR3 reads TGCAGCGTTGAAGATCTCGAGACTAGCGCTTACAATGAGCAGTTCTTC. V gene TRBV29-1 combines with J gene TRBJ2-1; 8 nucleotides line up with TRBD2. Germline V gene sequence: CDR1 SQVTM, CDR2 ANQGSEA. V was pared by 0 bases and J by 4 bases, with 8 bases of the junction left unmatched. The CDR3 is 16 residues long.

The J gene is TRBJ2-3, the V gene TRBV29-1; a weak D match, TRBD1 (7 bases). CDR1 is SQVTM, CDR2 ANQGSEA, per germline. The CDR3 totals 15 residues. The V gene lost 6 bases and the J gene lost 1 base, with 17 bases spanning the gap. CDR3 bases: TGCAGCGTACCGTTGGAGGGGGCGGGCACAGATACGCAGTATTTT. It yields the protein CSVPLEGAGTDTQYF.

V gene TRBV7-6 combines with J gene TRBJ2-3; TRBD2 agrees at 8 bases. V lost 0 bases, J lost 6 bases, and 11 bases stayed unmatched. Germline V gene data show CDR1 as SGHVS and CDR2 as FNYEAQ. This CDR3 is built from 17 residues. CDR3 sequence: CASSLALTGGPEDTQYF. As DNA, the CDR3 is TGTGCCAGCAGCTTAGCGCTGACGGGAGGGCCGGAGGATACGCAGTATTTT.

Here the CDR3 DNA reads TGTGCCTGGAGTCCCCCCCGGACAGCGAGCAACTATGGCTACACCTTC. As protein: CAWSPPRTASNYGYTF. V and J are TRBV30 and TRBJ1-2; the D gene is possibly TRBD1 (6 bases). The V end lost 2 bases, the J end lost 2 bases, and 18 bases lay between the germline ends. Germline V gives CDR1 GTSNPN, CDR2 SVGIG (reference sequence). The CDR3 is made up of 16 amino acids.

This clone was counted once. The chain is built from TRBV12-3 or TRBV12-4 and TRBJ2-3; tentative D call: TRBD1 (5 bases). The CDR3 sequence is 13 residues long. Trimming took 7 bases from V and 0 from J, leaving 8 bases between them. The CDR3 DNA reads as TGTGCCAGCACCAGGGTTAGCACAGATACGCAGTATTTT. Its protein product is CASTRVSTDTQYF.

This sequence joins TRBV10-3 and TRBJ1-4, with TRBD1 matching over 11 bases. CDR1 ENHRY and CDR2 SYGVKD come from the germline V gene. This CDR3 is built from 14 residues. V shed 7 bases and J 6 bases; nucleotides not matched to a gene: 4. This CDR3 is CAINPGQGDEKLFF. The CDR3 bases are TGTGCCATCAACCCGGGACAGGGGGATGAAAAACTGTTTTTT.

V and J are TRBV5-6 and TRBJ2-1; 10 nucleotides agree with TRBD1. Germline trimming cut 3 bases from V and 3 bases from J; bases unmatched to any gene: 6. The germline CDR1 and CDR2 sequences are SGHDT and YYEEEE. The CDR3 contains 16 residues. CDR3 nucleotides: TGTGCCAGCAGCTGGACAGGGGGTGGCCGCTACAATGAGCAGTTCTTC. Its translation is CASSWTGGGRYNEQFF.

The chain has TRBV24-1 and TRBJ2-1, with D perhaps matching TRBD2 (5 bases). CDR1 is KGHDR and CDR2 is SFDVKD in the germline V gene. This CDR3 is built from 12 residues. V lost 1 base and J lost 10, with 7 bases in between. CDR3 nucleotide sequence: TGTGCCACCAGTGATTTTAAGCGGGAGCAGTTCTTC. This gives the protein CATSDFKREQFF.

CDR3 nucleotide sequence: TGTGCCAGCAGCTTAGTGGCAGGCACGAGCTCCTACAATGAGCAGTTCTTC. This codes for CASSLVAGTSSYNEQFF. V usage is TRBV11-3 and J usage is TRBJ2-1, with D uncertain. Trimming took 1 base from V and 0 from J, leaving 13 bases between them. Germline V gives CDR1 SGHNT, CDR2 YENEEA. CDR3 length: 17 residues.

The chain uses TRBV19 and TRBJ1-1; 7 nucleotides line up with TRBD1. The CDR3 spans 15 residues. The germline gives CDR1 LNHDA, CDR2 SQIVND (reference sequence). Trimming cost V 5 bases and J 5 bases; bases outside gene matches: 11. CDR3 protein: CASSFPTGLGTEAFF. DNA for the CDR3: TGTGCCAGTAGTTTCCCGACAGGGTTGGGTACTGAAGCTTTCTTT.

This clone appeared once. The chain has TRBV2 and TRBJ2-3; no definite D call. The CDR3 totals 12 residues. CDR1 SNHLY and CDR2 FYNNEI come from the germline V gene. The ends were cut back, 3 bases at V and 6 bases at J, with 7 bases in the middle. This CDR3 reads CASSENGDTQYF. Written as DNA, the CDR3 is TGTGCCAGCAGTGAGAACGGGGATACGCAGTATTTT.

The J gene is TRBJ1-6, the V gene TRBV9, with 8 positions matching TRBD1. Per the germline V gene, CDR1 is SGDLS and CDR2 is YYNGEE. The V and J ends lost 4 bases and 8 bases, in that order; junction bases with no gene match: 8. The CDR3 has 15 residues. Here the CDR3 reads CASSPGQGADSPLHF. CDR3 coding DNA: TGTGCCAGCAGCCCAGGACAGGGTGCAGATTCACCCCTCCACTTT.

This chain links TRBV4-2 with TRBJ2-1; possibly TRBD2 for D (6 bases). With 1 base removed from V and 4 bases from J, the gap between germline ends came to 17 bases. Germline V gene data show CDR1 as LGHNA and CDR2 as YNFKEQ. The length of the CDR3 is 17 residues. CDR3 sequence reads: CASSQGVGGELYNEQFF. The DNA of the CDR3 is TGTGCCAGCAGCCAAGGGGTAGGAGGGGAATTATACAATGAGCAGTTCTTC.

The chain has TRBV29-1 and TRBJ1-1, with a weak D call TRBD1 (6 bases). The V and J ends lost 6 bases and 3 bases respectively, with 14 bases between them. Germline V CDR1 and CDR2: SQVTM, ANQGSEA. This CDR3 has 13 amino acids. CDR3 nucleotide sequence: TGCAGCGTAAACAGGGATTTGGACACTGAAGCTTTCTTT. Its protein product is CSVNRDLDTEAFF.

The V and J genes are TRBV12-5 and TRBJ1-1; tentatively, D is TRBD1 (6 bases). The germline CDR1 and CDR2 sequences are LGHNT and FRNRAP. This CDR3 is built from 14 residues. The V end was cut by 6 bases, the J end by 1 base, with 12 bases between. CDR3 residues: CASGRDIQNTEAFF. Here the CDR3 DNA reads TGTGCTAGTGGCCGGGACATCCAGAACACTGAAGCTTTCTTT.

The rearrangement links TRBV7-9 to TRBJ1-5, with a tentative D call TRBD1 (6 bases). From germline, CDR1 is SEHNR and CDR2 FQNEAQ (reference sequence). CDR3 length equals 11 residues. Trimming removed 1 base from V and 13 bases from J, with 8 bases in between. The DNA for the CDR3 is TGTGCCAGCAGCTTAGAGGGGGTGCAGCATTTT. Amino acids: CASSLEGVQHF.

This rearrangement joins TRBV6-5 to TRBJ2-1, with D hard to call. The CDR3 sequence is 12 residues long. The V end lost 4 bases, the J end lost 11 bases, and 12 bases lay between the germline ends. Germline V gives CDR1 MNHEY, CDR2 SVGAGI. CDR3 residues: CASSSPPSKQFF. The CDR3, as DNA: TGTGCCAGCAGTTCTCCCCCAAGCAAGCAGTTCTTC.

The DNA of the CDR3 is TGTGCCAGCAGTCGACCGACTAGCCGACCCTACAATGAGCAGTTCTTC. Encoded protein: CASSRPTSRPYNEQFF. The gene calls are TRBV6-2 or TRBV6-3 and TRBJ2-1, with 7 nucleotides matching TRBD2. The V and J ends lost 5 bases and 2 bases, in that order; junction bases with no gene match: 9. This CDR3 region has 16 residues. Per the germline V gene, CDR1 is MNHEY and CDR2 is SVGEGT.

This chain uses TRBV7-9 with TRBJ2-7; 8 bases align to TRBD1. After removal of 5 bases from V and 4 bases from J, the junction contained 7 bases not matched to a gene. Germline V gene lookup returns CDR1 SEHNR and CDR2 FQNEAQ (reference sequence). The CDR3 has 14 residues. In DNA, the CDR3 is TGTGCCAGCAGCCCGGACAGGGTGGGGTACGAGCAGTACTTC. Translated: CASSPDRVGYEQYF.

V usage is TRBV30 and J usage is TRBJ2-3; 8 nucleotides align to TRBD2. The CDR3 has 14 amino acids. The V segment lost 2 bases and the J segment 4 bases; nucleotides outside the gene matches: 5. Germline V gives CDR1 GTSNPN, CDR2 SVGIG (reference sequence). CDR3 bases: TGTGCCTGGAGTTCTAGCGGGTTCTCAGATACGCAGTATTTT. It yields the protein CAWSSSGFSDTQYF. Variable domain in full (rest from reference TRBV30 and TRBJ2-3): SQTIHQWPATLVQPVGSPLSLECTVEGTSNPNLYWYRQAAGRGLQLLFYSVGIGQISSEVPQNLSASRPQDRQFILSSKKLLLSDSGFYLCAWSSSGFSDTQYFGPGTRLTVL.

This clone was counted a single time. The V gene is TRBV28, the J gene TRBJ2-1; a weak D match, TRBD2 (6 bases). The V gene lost 2 bases and the J gene lost 2 bases, with 10 bases spanning the gap. Germline CDR1 and CDR2: MDHEN and SYDVKM. This CDR3 has 15 residues. The CDR3 spells CASSLPGETYNEQFF. CDR3 sequence (DNA): TGTGCCAGCAGTTTACCGGGAGAAACCTACAATGAGCAGTTCTTC.

DNA of the CDR3: TGTGCCAGCAGCCAGTATAATTCACCCCTCCACTTT. It translates to CASSQYNSPLHF. The genes are TRBV7-2 and TRBJ1-6; no reliable D call. CDR3 length: 12 residues. Trimming pared 5 bases from V and 4 bases from J, leaving 3 bases between. CDR1 is SGHTA, CDR2 FQGNSA, per germline.

This chain connects TRBV5-1 to TRBJ1-3, with D maybe TRBD1 (6 bases). Germline assignment: CDR1 SGHRS and CDR2 YFSETQ. The germline V and J ends were trimmed by 0 bases and 7 bases, with 17 bases remaining between them. This CDR3 is 16 amino acids long. CDR3 residues: CASSLVGTLVGNTIYF. CDR3 nucleotides: TGCGCCAGCAGCTTGGTTGGGACACTAGTAGGGAACACCATATATTTT. The whole variable domain, filled in from reference TRBV5-1 and TRBJ1-3, reads KAGVTQTPRYLIKTRGQQVTLSCSPISGHRSVSWYQQTPGQGLQFLFEYFSETQRNKGNFPGRFSGRQFSNSRSEMNVSTLELGDSALYLCASSLVGTLVGNTIYFGEGSWLTVV.

The rearrangement links TRBV4-2 to TRBJ2-1; D might be TRBD2 (6 bases). Germline CDR1 and CDR2: LGHNA and YNFKEQ. CDR3 length equals 17 residues. Trimming stripped 0 bases from V and 2 bases from J, with 14 bases between. The CDR3 DNA reads as TGTGCCAGCAGCCAAGACGGGGTGGGAGGCCCCTACAATGAGCAGTTCTTC. It encodes CASSQDGVGGPYNEQFF.

This chain joins TRBV7-6 and TRBJ2-5, with unresolved D. Germline V gene lookup returns CDR1 SGHVS and CDR2 FNYEAQ. There are 13 residues in the CDR3. Trimming pared 2 bases from V and 2 bases from J, leaving 6 bases between. CDR3 in amino acids: CASSLTKQETQYF. CDR3 coding DNA: TGTGCCAGCAGCTTAACTAAACAAGAGACCCAGTACTTC.

This chain links TRBV5-5 with TRBJ1-4, with D possibly TRBD1 on 6 matching bases. V lost 3 bases and J 7 bases, leaving 19 bases between the germline ends. The CDR3 length is 16 residues. Germline V gene lookup returns CDR1 SGHKS and CDR2 YYEKEE (reference sequence). The CDR3 DNA reads TGTGCCAGCAGCTCTACCTCAGGGGTTATGACTGAAAAACTGTTTTTT. It specifies CASSSTSGVMTEKLFF.

The chain is built from TRBV3-1 (or the pseudogene TRBV3-2) and TRBJ2-3, with 9 bases aligning to TRBD2. The CDR3 is 16 amino acids. V gave up 1 base and J gave up 6 bases; unmatched junction bases: 8. The germline V gene has CDR1 LGHDT and CDR2 YNNKEL (reference sequence). The CDR3 region is CASSQVAGGQGDTQYF. The CDR3 bases are TGTGCCAGCAGCCAAGTGGCGGGAGGGCAGGGGGATACGCAGTATTTT.

The chain links TRBV2 to TRBJ1-3, with 9 nucleotides matching TRBD1. V gave up 9 bases and J gave up 4 bases; unmatched junction bases: 7. The CDR3 spans 14 residues. Germline V gives CDR1 SNHLY, CDR2 FYNNEI. The CDR3 loop reads CASHRGLGGNTIYF. The CDR3 DNA reads as TGTGCCAGTCACAGGGGGCTCGGAGGAAACACCATATATTTT.